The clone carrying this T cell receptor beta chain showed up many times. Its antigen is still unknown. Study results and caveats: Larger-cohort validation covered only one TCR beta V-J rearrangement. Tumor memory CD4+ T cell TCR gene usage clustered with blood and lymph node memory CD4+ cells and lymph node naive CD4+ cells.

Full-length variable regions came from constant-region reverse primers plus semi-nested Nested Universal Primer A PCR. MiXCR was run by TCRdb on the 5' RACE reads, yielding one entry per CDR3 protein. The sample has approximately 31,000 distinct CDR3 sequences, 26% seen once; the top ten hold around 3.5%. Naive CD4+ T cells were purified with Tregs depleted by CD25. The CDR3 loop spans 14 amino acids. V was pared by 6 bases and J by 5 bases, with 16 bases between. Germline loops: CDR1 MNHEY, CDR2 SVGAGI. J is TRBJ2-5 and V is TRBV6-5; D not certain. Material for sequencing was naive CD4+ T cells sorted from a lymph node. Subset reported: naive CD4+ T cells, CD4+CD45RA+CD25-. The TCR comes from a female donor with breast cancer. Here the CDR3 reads CASRKEFSQETQYF. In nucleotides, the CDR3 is TGTGCCAGCAGAAAAGAGTTCTCTCAGGAGACCCAGTACTTC.